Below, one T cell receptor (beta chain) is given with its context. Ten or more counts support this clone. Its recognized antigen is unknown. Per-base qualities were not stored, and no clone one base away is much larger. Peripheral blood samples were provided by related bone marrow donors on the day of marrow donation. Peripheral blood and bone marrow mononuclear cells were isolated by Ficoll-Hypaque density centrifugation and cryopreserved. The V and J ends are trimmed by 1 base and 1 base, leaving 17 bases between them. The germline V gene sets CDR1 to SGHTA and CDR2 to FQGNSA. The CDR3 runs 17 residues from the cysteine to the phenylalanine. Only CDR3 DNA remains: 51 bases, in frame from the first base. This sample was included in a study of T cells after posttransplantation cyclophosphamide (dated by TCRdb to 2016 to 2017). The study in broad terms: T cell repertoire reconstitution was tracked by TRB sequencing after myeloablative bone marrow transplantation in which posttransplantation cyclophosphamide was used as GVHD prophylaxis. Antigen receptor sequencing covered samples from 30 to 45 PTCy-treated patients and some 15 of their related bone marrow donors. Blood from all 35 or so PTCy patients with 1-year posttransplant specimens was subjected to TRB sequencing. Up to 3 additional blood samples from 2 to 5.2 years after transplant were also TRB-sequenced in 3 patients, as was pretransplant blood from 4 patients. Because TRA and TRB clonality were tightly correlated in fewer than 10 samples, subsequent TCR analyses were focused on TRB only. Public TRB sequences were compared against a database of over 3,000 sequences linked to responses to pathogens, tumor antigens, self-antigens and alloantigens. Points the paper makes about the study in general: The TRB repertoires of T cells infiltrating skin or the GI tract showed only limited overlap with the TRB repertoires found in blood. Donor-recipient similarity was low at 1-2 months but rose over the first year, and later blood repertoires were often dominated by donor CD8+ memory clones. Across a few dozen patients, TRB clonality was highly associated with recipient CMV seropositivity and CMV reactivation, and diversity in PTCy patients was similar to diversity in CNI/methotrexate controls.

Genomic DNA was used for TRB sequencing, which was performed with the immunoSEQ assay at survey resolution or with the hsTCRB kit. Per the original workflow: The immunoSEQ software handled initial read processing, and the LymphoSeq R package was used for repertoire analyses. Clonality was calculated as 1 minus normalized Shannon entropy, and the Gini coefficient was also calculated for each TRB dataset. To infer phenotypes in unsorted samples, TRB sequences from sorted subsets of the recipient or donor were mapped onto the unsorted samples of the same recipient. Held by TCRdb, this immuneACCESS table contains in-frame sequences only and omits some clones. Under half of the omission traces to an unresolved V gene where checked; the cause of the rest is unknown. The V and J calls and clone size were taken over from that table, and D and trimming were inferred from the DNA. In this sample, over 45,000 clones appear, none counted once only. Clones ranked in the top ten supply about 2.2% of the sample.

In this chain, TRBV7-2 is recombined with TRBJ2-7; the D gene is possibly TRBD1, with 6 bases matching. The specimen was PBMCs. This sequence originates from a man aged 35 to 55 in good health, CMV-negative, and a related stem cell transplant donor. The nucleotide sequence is TGTGCCAGCAGCTTAGGCGACAGGTTCATAGTATCCTACGAGCAGTACTTC. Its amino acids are CASSLGDRFIVSYEQYF.